This T cell receptor (beta chain) was sequenced in a study of identifying expanded T cells in peripheral blood. Study-wide points: Over two and four weeks, about 15 and 19 clones changed, versus 1.2 between replicates.

As to this clone: Antigen specificity is unknown.

This table comes from immunoSEQ multiplex PCR, and its TCRdb copy is limited to in-frame clones, with some not included. This table has 51,000 or so clones, 65% to 90% appearing once. The germline gives CDR1 SGHNT, CDR2 YYREEE (reference sequence). This CDR3 region has 15 residues. V lost 4 bases and J lost 8, with 21 bases in between. This chain joins TRBV5-4 and TRBJ1-2, with a weak D call TRBD1 (5 bases). The source of this sequence is a person between 18 and 69 years old in good health. Sequencing input: blood. The CDR3 here is CASSKETWDAYGYTF. CDR3 bases: TGTGCCAGCAGCAAGGAAACGTGGGACGCTTACGGCTACACCTTC.